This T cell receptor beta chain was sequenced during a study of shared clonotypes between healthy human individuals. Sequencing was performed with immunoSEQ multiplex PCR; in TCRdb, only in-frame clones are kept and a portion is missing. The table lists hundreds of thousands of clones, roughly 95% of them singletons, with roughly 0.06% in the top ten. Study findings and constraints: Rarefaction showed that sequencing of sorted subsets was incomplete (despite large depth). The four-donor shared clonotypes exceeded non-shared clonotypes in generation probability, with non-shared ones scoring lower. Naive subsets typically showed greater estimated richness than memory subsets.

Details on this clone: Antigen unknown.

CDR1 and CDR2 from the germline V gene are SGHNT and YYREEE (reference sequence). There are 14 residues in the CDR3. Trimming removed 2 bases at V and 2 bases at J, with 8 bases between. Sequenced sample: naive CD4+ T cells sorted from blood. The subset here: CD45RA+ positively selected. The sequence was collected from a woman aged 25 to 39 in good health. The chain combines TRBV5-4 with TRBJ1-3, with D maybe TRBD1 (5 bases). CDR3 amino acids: CASSFQGTGNTIYF. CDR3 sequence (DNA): TGTGCCAGCAGCTTTCAGGGAACTGGAAACACCATATATTTT.